A selection of T cell receptor beta chains follows, all from one sample in a study of T cell clones after liver transplantation. Profiling relied on immunoSEQ multiplex PCR, and the TCRdb table lists in-frame clones only, not all of them. Here the sample spans roughly 97,000 clones, roughly 80% being singletons. The sample was CD4+ T cells from blood, taken before liver transplant. Receptor source: a human donor who received a liver transplant. CDR3s include the opening cysteine and the closing phenylalanine or tryptophan. Fields, in order: V gene, J gene, clone size, D gene, CDR3 DNA, CDR3 protein. The D gene is left open where the match is weak. Size is stated for part of the rows, as once, few or many counts, or as a class when the clone is expanded.

TRBV5-1	TRBJ2-5	few	NA	TGCGCCAGCAGCCTGGCCGGGTCCTCAGACCAAGAGACCCAGTACTTC	CASSLAGSSDQETQYF
TRBV15	TRBJ2-2	NA	TRBD2	TGTGCCACCAGCAAACTTAGCGGGAGGGCCGATTTAATAGGGAACACCGGGGAGCTGTTTTTT	CATSKLSGRADLIGNTGELFF
TRBV7-2	TRBJ1-4	NA	TRBD1	TGTGCCAGCAGCTTTACAGGGGTGGGTGAAAAACTGTTTTTT	CASSFTGVGEKLFF
TRBV6-4	TRBJ1-2	NA	TRBD1	TGTGCCAGCAGTTACACCGGGACAGGGGACTATGGCTACACCTTC	CASSYTGTGDYGYTF
TRBV9	TRBJ1-3	NA	TRBD1	TGTGCCAGCAGCGTACAGGGGGCGCGGGGATCTGGAAACACCATATATTTT	CASSVQGARGSGNTIYF
TRBV18	TRBJ1-4	NA	NA	TGTGCCAGCTCACCACAACAGGGAGGGGATGAAAAACTGTTTTTT	CASSPQQGGDEKLFF
TRBV5-1	TRBJ1-2	NA	NA	TGCGCCAGCAGCCCGGGATTATGGGGGGATTTCTATGGCTACACCTTC	CASSPGLWGDFYGYTF
TRBV5-1	TRBJ1-1	NA	NA	TGCGCCAGCAGCCCGGGATCTATGAACACTGAAGCTTTCTTT	CASSPGSMNTEAFF
TRBV5-1	TRBJ1-1	once	NA	TGCGCCAGCAACCCGGTAACGAACACTGAAGCTTTCTTT	CASNPVTNTEAFF
TRBV6-5	TRBJ1-2	NA	NA	TGTGCCAGCAGTATACGGGACGCGAACTATGGCTACACCTTC	CASSIRDANYGYTF
TRBV5-1	TRBJ2-1	NA	NA	TGCGCCAGCAGCTTGGGACCAGGTCAGGTCAGTATTGGGCAGTTCTTC	CASSLGPGQVSIGQFF
TRBV6-1	TRBJ2-7	once	TRBD1	TGTGCCAGCGGTACCACAGGGGGCGTTAGTTCGGAGTACTTC	CASGTTGGVSSEYF
TRBV27	TRBJ2-1	NA	TRBD2	TGTGCCAGCAGTCCTACCGGGAGGGGAAACAATGAGCAGTTCTTC	CASSPTGRGNNEQFF
TRBV7-6	TRBJ2-3	NA	TRBD2	TGTGCCAGCAGCTACCTTTTGAGCGGGGGGGCTGATACGCAGTATTTT	CASSYLLSGGADTQYF
TRBV6-5	TRBJ2-7	NA	TRBD2	TGTGCCAGCAGATCCGGGACTAGCGGGAGTTACGAGCAGTACTTC	CASRSGTSGSYEQYF
TRBV19	TRBJ1-5	NA	NA	TGTGCCAGTAGTTTCCAAGCAGGGCTCAATCAGCCCCAGCATTTT	CASSFQAGLNQPQHF
TRBV29-1	TRBJ2-2	NA	NA	TGCAGCGTCGTGCGGGGCTCCACCGGGGAGCTGTTTTTT	CSVVRGSTGELFF
TRBV7-2	TRBJ1-1	few	NA	TGTGCCAGCAGCTCTCGAGTCGGCGGCACTGAAGCTTTCTTT	CASSSRVGGTEAFF
TRBV29-1	TRBJ2-6	NA	NA	TGCAGCGTTGCTAGTGGTGGAACTGGGGCCAACGTCCTGACTTTC	CSVASGGTGANVLTF
TRBV29-1	TRBJ2-1	NA	NA	TGCAGCGTTGAAGCCCCCGGGGCAGGTAGCTCCTACAATGAGCAGTTCTTC	CSVEAPGAGSSYNEQFF